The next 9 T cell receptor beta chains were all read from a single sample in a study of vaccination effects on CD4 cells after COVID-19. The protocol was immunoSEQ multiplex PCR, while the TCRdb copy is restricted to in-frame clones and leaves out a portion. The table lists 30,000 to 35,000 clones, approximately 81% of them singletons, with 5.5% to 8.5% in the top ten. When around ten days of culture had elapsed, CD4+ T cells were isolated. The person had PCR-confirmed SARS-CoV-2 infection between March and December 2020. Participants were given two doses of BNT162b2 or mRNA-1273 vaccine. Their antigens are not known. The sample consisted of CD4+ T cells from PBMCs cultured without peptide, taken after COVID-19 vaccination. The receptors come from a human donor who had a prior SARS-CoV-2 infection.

DNA of the CDR3: TGTGCCAGCGGCCCAACCCTCGCGTCACCGCAGTATTTT. Its translation: CASGPTLASPQYF. This rearrangement joins TRBV6-2 or TRBV6-3 to TRBJ2-3, with D unclear. Germline V gene data show CDR1 as MNHEY and CDR2 as SVGEGT. CDR3 length equals 13 residues. The V end was cut by 8 bases, the J end by 10 bases, with 19 bases between.

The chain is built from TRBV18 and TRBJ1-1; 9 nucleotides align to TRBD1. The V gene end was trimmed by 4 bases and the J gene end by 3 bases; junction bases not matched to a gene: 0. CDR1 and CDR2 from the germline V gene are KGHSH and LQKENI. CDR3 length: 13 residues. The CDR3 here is CASSRTGDTEAFF. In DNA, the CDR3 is TGTGCCAGCTCACGGACAGGGGACACTGAAGCTTTCTTT.

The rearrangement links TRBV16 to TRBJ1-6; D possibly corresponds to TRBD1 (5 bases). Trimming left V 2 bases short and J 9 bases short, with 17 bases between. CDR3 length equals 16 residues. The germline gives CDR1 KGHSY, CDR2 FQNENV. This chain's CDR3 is CASSQPWQGLGSPLHF. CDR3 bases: TGTGCCAGCAGCCAACCCTGGCAGGGTTTAGGTTCACCCCTCCACTTT.

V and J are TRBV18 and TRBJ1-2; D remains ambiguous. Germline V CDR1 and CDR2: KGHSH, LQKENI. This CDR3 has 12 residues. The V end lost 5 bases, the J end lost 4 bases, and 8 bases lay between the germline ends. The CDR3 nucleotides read TGTGCCAGCTCAGAAGGGATCTATGGCTACACCTTC. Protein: CASSEGIYGYTF.

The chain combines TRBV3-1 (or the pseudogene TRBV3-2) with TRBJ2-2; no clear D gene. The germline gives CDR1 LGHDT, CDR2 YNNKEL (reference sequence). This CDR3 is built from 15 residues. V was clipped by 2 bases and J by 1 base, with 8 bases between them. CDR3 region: CASSQLAGNTGELFF. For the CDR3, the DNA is TGTGCCAGCAGCCAATTAGCCGGGAACACCGGGGAGCTGTTTTTT.

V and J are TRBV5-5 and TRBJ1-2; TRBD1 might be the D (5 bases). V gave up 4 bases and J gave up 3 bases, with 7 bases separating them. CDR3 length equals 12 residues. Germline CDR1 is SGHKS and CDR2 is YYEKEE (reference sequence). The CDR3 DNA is TGTGCCAGCAGCCAGGGAGACTATGGCTACACCTTC. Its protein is CASSQGDYGYTF.

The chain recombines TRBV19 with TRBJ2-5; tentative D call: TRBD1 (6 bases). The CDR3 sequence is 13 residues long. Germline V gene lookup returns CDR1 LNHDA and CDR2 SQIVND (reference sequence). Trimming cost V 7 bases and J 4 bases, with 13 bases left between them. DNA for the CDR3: TGTGCCAGTACCAATGGGGGCACAGAGACCCAGTACTTC. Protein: CASTNGGTETQYF.

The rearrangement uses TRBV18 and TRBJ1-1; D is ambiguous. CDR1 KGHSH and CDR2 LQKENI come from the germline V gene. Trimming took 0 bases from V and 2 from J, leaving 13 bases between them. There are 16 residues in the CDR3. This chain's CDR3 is CASSPPGVKSNTEAFF. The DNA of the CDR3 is TGTGCCAGCTCACCACCCGGGGTGAAGTCAAACACTGAAGCTTTCTTT.

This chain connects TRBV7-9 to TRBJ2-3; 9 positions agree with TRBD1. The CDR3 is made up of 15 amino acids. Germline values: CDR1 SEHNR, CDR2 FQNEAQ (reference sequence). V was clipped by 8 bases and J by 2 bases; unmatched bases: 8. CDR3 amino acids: CASVPGQGFTDTQYF. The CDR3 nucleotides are TGTGCCAGCGTGCCGGGACAGGGTTTCACAGATACGCAGTATTTT.